This T cell receptor beta chain was profiled in a study of regulatory T cells in long-lasting Graves disease (dated by TCRdb to the early 2020s). In the study overall: Antithyroid drugs had been taken for less than 3 months by newly diagnosed Graves' disease patients. A total of some 33 samples were covered by TCR sequencing, comprising around 13 persistent and 20 or so newly diagnosed Graves' disease patients. The study took place in China and was registered as a clinical trial. Peripheral blood TCR sequencing and RNA sequencing compared persistent Graves' disease patients with newly diagnosed Graves' disease patients.

From cysteine to phenylalanine, the CDR3 is 11 amino acids long. CDR3 DNA only is kept here, 33 bases in frame from base 1. V lost 4 bases and J lost 6 bases; the stretch between them is 7 bases long. CDR1 and CDR2 are read off the germline V gene as SQVTM and ANQGSEA. The sample holds many counts of this clonotype. There is no known antigen for this receptor. Within one base of it there is no much larger clone, and no base qualities were kept. Library generation was performed with multiplex PCR. TCRdb records Illumina HiSeq 4000 as the sequencer. iRepertoire HTBI primers and Arm-PCR amplification of CDR3 regions were used to construct TCR beta libraries. Gel purification was performed on PCR products prior to sequencing. The published analysis was carried out like this. Gene usage analysis of CDR3 amino acid clonotypes used the 60 to 75 TRBV and some 13 TRBJ segments found across samples. COPE and FqMerger were used to merge filtered high-quality paired reads into contigs. BLAST was used to align contigs to IMGT TRBV, TRBD and TRBJ reference genes, and CDR3 was defined according to IMGT. Clonotypes above 0.1% frequency were classified as highly expanded clones. Shannon entropy was used to measure repertoire diversity, and the Gini coefficient was used to measure V-J evenness. A clonotype found in more than one individual was treated as public. TCRdb trimmed the raw reads at Q25, called clones with MiXCR and kept productive beta chains. For every CDR3 protein sequence, its rows merge into one entry that carries the most common genes and DNA. TCRdb's processing, not the authors' own work, is the source of the V and J calls. This sample lists about 540,000 distinct CDR3 sequences; roughly 14% were detected once. The ten largest make up 8.5% to 10% of the sample.

According to the study, the label for this sample's time point signals: newly diagnosed GD, antithyroid drugs for less than 3 months. RNA was extracted from PBMCs in TRIzol for both TCR sequencing and RNA sequencing. The diagnosis of Graves' disease was made according to American Thyroid Association guidelines. The patients came from an endocrinology department in Xi'an, China. Each patient gave about 8.1 milliliters of peripheral blood, collected in an EDTA anticoagulant tube. Ficoll Paque Plus density gradient separation was used to isolate PBMCs, and no additional T cell sorting was done. An Agilent 2100 Bioanalyzer and agarose gel were used to assess RNA quality, and a NanoDrop 2000 was used to measure RNA concentration. Paper-wide results and their limitations: TRBV28, TRBJ1-2 and TRBJ2-5 were preferentially used in persistent disease, while TRBV20-1 and TRBJ2-1 were favored in newly diagnosed disease. The small sample size was acknowledged by the authors as a limitation that may reduce accuracy. Because the primary lesion, thyroid tissue, could not be accessed, the study looked at peripheral blood alone. Sequencing and analysis were restricted to the TCR beta chain. Lower TCR Shannon entropy and fewer highly expanded clones were observed in persistent Graves' disease patients than in newly diagnosed patients, which suggested clonal expansion. More public clonotypes were shared among persistent patients (around 2,600) than among newly diagnosed patients (966).

These records were also assigned to another study, of T cells in Graves' hyperthyroidism and ophthalmopathy. The second study reports: Graves' hyperthyroidism was defined as stable when no progression to ophthalmopathy occurred over 18 months of follow-up. Hyperthyroidism patients were newly diagnosed, with disease duration under 2 months, and aged 18 to 65 years. Exclusion was applied to patients with uncontrolled infections, other autoimmune diseases, pregnancy or lactation. Diagnoses were established on the basis of clinical symptoms, serum thyroxine and TRAb, thyroid ultrasound, and orbital computed tomography. For the first round of RT-PCR on the TCR CDR3, the HTBI primer set was used together with the Qiagen OneStep RT-PCR kit. Most expanded thyroid clonotypes (frequency above 0.001) were also found in blood, which suggests that blood repertoires may mirror thyroid immune responses. A model built on a 13 V-J signature distinguished ophthalmopathy from stable hyperthyroidism, reaching roughly 88% sensitivity and around 82% specificity in cross-validation and 80%/75% in testing. During validation, the model predicted progression to ophthalmopathy a median of approximately six months ahead of onset, with almost 71% sensitivity and 72.22% specificity. TCR V-J signatures able to tell the groups apart were searched for in a discovery cohort of around 95 patients, of whom 43 had Graves' ophthalmopathy and more than 55 had stable Graves' hyperthyroidism. An independent validation cohort of around 19 hyperthyroidism patients and approximately 16 patients who later progressed to ophthalmopathy tested prospective prediction of ophthalmopathy. The 100 or so discovery patients were randomly split 7:3 into training and test sets. The study also compared thyroid tissue and blood T-cell repertoires from more than 5 Graves' hyperthyroidism patients. Once sampling was done, hyperthyroidism patients were given methimazole at a starting dose of 30 mg daily, whereas ophthalmopathy patients were given high-dose intravenous methylprednisolone. The libraries were constructed in a second round of multiplex PCR and then size-selected and purified. Paired-end sequencing of the libraries was performed with 100 bp reads on an Illumina HiSeq2000. SOAPnuke was used to process the raw data, removing reads that contained adapters or uncalled bases, had a mean Phred below 15, or lacked an exact match to the constant primer or identifier. High-quality paired reads were merged with COPE v1.2.5, and unique nucleotide sequences were defined as clonotypes. Clonotypes were aligned to IMGT TRBV, TRBD and TRBJ reference segments using MiTCR v1.1. The analysis was restricted to V-J combinations with a frequency above 0.0001, which together covered 99% to 99.2% of the repertoires. A TCS score was defined as the ratio between F50 (clonal expansion) and ExV (chaos), using BLOSUM62-based TCRdist between CDR3 peptides within each V-J. Welch's t-statistics and random forest reduced around 510 V-J features to around 14, which were used in a naive Bayes classifier (R e1071). No statistical method was used to set the sample size in advance, and investigators knew the group allocation. TCR Vbeta CDR3 sequencing of some 140 peripheral blood samples (over 40 ophthalmopathy, under 80 hyperthyroidism and roughly 17 progressor patients) is reported in the paper.

This chain is built from TRBV29-1 and TRBJ2-1; the D gene is perhaps TRBD1, on 6 matching bases. The source of this sequence is a man aged 30 to 45 with Graves disease. Donor details come from another sample of the same person, matched by shared clones. The material sequenced was peripheral blood mononuclear cells (PBMCs), taken at new diagnosis, from a patient treated with antithyroid drugs. The sequenced DNA is TGCAGCGTTGGGGACACCAATGAGCAGTTCTTC. Its translation reads: CSVGDTNEQFF.